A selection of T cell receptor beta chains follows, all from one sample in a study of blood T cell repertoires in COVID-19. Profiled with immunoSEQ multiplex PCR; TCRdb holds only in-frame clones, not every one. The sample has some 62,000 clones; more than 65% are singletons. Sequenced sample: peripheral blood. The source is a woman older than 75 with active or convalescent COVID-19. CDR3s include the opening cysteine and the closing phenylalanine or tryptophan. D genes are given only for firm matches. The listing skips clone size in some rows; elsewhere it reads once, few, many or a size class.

cdr3_aa: CASSESPQGRDGNGYTF
cdr3_nt: TGTGCCAGCAGTGAGAGCCCTCAGGGAAGGGATGGTAATGGCTACACCTTC
d_call: -
j_call: TRBJ1-2
clone_size: few
v_call: TRBV2

cdr3_aa: CASSSTGPLNEKLFF
cdr3_nt: TGTGCCAGCAGCTCGACAGGGCCCCTTAATGAAAAACTGTTTTTT
d_call: TRBD1
j_call: TRBJ1-4
clone_size: -
v_call: TRBV5-5

cdr3_aa: CASSPTSQGNSPLHF
cdr3_nt: TGTGCCAGCAGCCCGACATCCCAGGGTAATTCACCCCTCCACTTT
d_call: -
j_call: TRBJ1-6
clone_size: -
v_call: TRBV11-2

cdr3_aa: CASSPGDTQYF
cdr3_nt: TGTGCCAGCAGCCCCGGAGATACGCAGTATTTT
d_call: -
j_call: TRBJ2-3
clone_size: -
v_call: TRBV11-3

cdr3_aa: CASSLVRQGGGYTF
cdr3_nt: TGTGCCAGCAGCTTAGTACGTCAGGGAGGTGGCTACACCTTC
d_call: -
j_call: TRBJ1-2
clone_size: -
v_call: TRBV11-2

cdr3_aa: CSVGRGTNEKLFF
cdr3_nt: TGCAGCGTTGGTCGGGGAACTAATGAAAAACTGTTTTTT
d_call: -
j_call: TRBJ1-4
clone_size: -
v_call: TRBV29-1

cdr3_aa: CASRGGRSGELFF
cdr3_nt: TGTGCCAGCAGGGGAGGTAGATCCGGGGAGCTGTTTTTT
d_call: -
j_call: TRBJ2-2
clone_size: -
v_call: TRBV2

cdr3_aa: CASSHVTGGVWEAFF
cdr3_nt: TGCGCCAGCAGCCACGTAACAGGGGGTGTATGGGAAGCTTTCTTT
d_call: TRBD1
j_call: TRBJ1-1
clone_size: -
v_call: TRBV5-1

cdr3_aa: CASKITRDYYGYTF
cdr3_nt: TGTGCCAGCAAAATAACCAGGGACTACTATGGCTACACCTTC
d_call: -
j_call: TRBJ1-2
clone_size: -
v_call: TRBV27

cdr3_aa: CASSLDKTGNTIYF
cdr3_nt: TGTGCCAGCAGCCTCGACAAAACTGGAAACACCATATATTTT
d_call: -
j_call: TRBJ1-3
clone_size: -
v_call: TRBV5-4

cdr3_aa: CASSRWTGTRNTIYF
cdr3_nt: TGTGCCAGCAGCCGTTGGACAGGGACCCGAAACACCATATATTTT
d_call: TRBD1
j_call: TRBJ1-3
clone_size: -
v_call: TRBV7-9

cdr3_aa: CASSPRDRAPPETQYF
cdr3_nt: TGTGCCAGCAGCCCCCGGGACAGGGCACCTCCCGAGACCCAGTACTTC
d_call: TRBD1
j_call: TRBJ2-5
clone_size: few
v_call: TRBV9

cdr3_aa: CATSKASGSGGTQYF
cdr3_nt: TGTGCCACCAGCAAGGCTAGCGGGTCCGGGGGGACCCAGTACTTC
d_call: TRBD2
j_call: TRBJ2-5
clone_size: -
v_call: TRBV15

cdr3_aa: CASSYTSTGELFF
cdr3_nt: TGTGCCAGCAGTTATACTAGCACCGGGGAGCTGTTTTTT
d_call: -
j_call: TRBJ2-2
clone_size: -
v_call: TRBV2

cdr3_aa: CASSLDPGQYNSPLHF
cdr3_nt: TGTGCCAGCAGCTTAGACCCGGGACAGTATAATTCACCCCTCCACTTT
d_call: TRBD1
j_call: TRBJ1-6
clone_size: -
v_call: TRBV11-2

cdr3_aa: CARPRRGRNGYTF
cdr3_nt: TGTGCCAGGCCCCGCAGGGGGCGTAATGGCTACACCTTC
d_call: TRBD1
j_call: TRBJ1-2
clone_size: -
v_call: TRBV19

cdr3_aa: CASSVGPTGNEKLFF
cdr3_nt: TGTGCCAGCAGCGTAGGACCCACAGGCAATGAAAAACTGTTTTTT
d_call: -
j_call: TRBJ1-4
clone_size: once
v_call: TRBV9

cdr3_aa: CASSITSDSNQPQHF
cdr3_nt: TGTGCCAGTAGTATAACGAGCGATAGCAATCAGCCCCAGCATTTT
d_call: -
j_call: TRBJ1-5
clone_size: -
v_call: TRBV19

cdr3_aa: CASSHRGQGTETQYF
cdr3_nt: TGTGCCAGCAGCCACCGAGGACAGGGAACTGAGACCCAGTACTTC
d_call: TRBD1
j_call: TRBJ2-5
clone_size: -
v_call: TRBV3-1/TRBV3-2

cdr3_aa: CASSLEGGIGNTIYF
cdr3_nt: TGTGCCAGCAGCTTAGAGGGGGGAATTGGAAACACCATATATTTT
d_call: -
j_call: TRBJ1-3
clone_size: few
v_call: TRBV11-2

cdr3_aa: CASSPRGNEKLFF
cdr3_nt: TGCGCCAGCAGCCCCAGAGGGAATGAAAAACTGTTTTTT
d_call: -
j_call: TRBJ1-4
clone_size: once
v_call: TRBV5-1

cdr3_aa: CASSSLLETNNEGQFF
cdr3_nt: TGTGCCAGCAGTTCCTTACTAGAAACTAACAATGAAGGGCAGTTCTTC
d_call: -
j_call: TRBJ2-1
clone_size: -
v_call: TRBV6-5

cdr3_aa: CASRLMDSQETQYF
cdr3_nt: TGTGCCAGCAGGTTGATGGACAGCCAAGAGACCCAGTACTTC
d_call: -
j_call: TRBJ2-5
clone_size: -
v_call: TRBV6-5

cdr3_aa: CASSLPGQGVTNEQFF
cdr3_nt: TGTGCCAGCAGTTTACCGGGACAGGGGGTGACGAATGAGCAGTTCTTC
d_call: TRBD1
j_call: TRBJ2-1
clone_size: -
v_call: TRBV27

cdr3_aa: CASSLSTGVSGNTIYF
cdr3_nt: TGCGCCAGCAGCTTGTCTACAGGGGTTTCCGGAAACACCATATATTTT
d_call: TRBD1
j_call: TRBJ1-3
clone_size: -
v_call: TRBV5-1

cdr3_aa: CASSLVTGQPQHF
cdr3_nt: TGTGCCAGCAGCTTAGTGACGGGTCAGCCCCAGCATTTT
d_call: -
j_call: TRBJ1-5
clone_size: -
v_call: TRBV7-9

cdr3_aa: CASSLRQGGTDTQYF
cdr3_nt: TGTGCCAGCAGCCTGAGACAGGGGGGCACAGATACGCAGTATTTT
d_call: TRBD1
j_call: TRBJ2-3
clone_size: -
v_call: TRBV7-9

cdr3_aa: CASSSPYEFGAYGYTF
cdr3_nt: TGTGCCAGTAGTAGTCCCTACGAGTTTGGGGCCTATGGCTACACCTTC
d_call: -
j_call: TRBJ1-2
clone_size: -
v_call: TRBV19

cdr3_aa: CASSERSGDSTDTQYF
cdr3_nt: TGTGCCAGCAGCGAAAGAAGCGGGGACAGCACAGATACGCAGTATTTT
d_call: TRBD2
j_call: TRBJ2-3
clone_size: -
v_call: TRBV9

cdr3_aa: CASSIGGNTEAFF
cdr3_nt: TGTGCCAGCAGTATAGGGGGGAACACTGAAGCTTTCTTT
d_call: -
j_call: TRBJ1-1
clone_size: -
v_call: TRBV3-1/TRBV3-2

cdr3_aa: CASSLSVGARETQYF
cdr3_nt: TGTGCCAGCAGCTTATCGGTGGGGGCACGAGAGACCCAGTACTTC
d_call: -
j_call: TRBJ2-5
clone_size: -
v_call: TRBV7-9

cdr3_aa: CASSFVVARQYF
cdr3_nt: TGTGCCAGCAGTTTTGTGGTCGCGCGCCAGTACTTC
d_call: -
j_call: TRBJ2-7
clone_size: -
v_call: TRBV12-3/TRBV12-4

cdr3_aa: CASSVGSQAEGEKLFF
cdr3_nt: TGTGCCAGCAGCGTAGGGTCCCAGGCAGAAGGTGAAAAACTGTTTTTT
d_call: -
j_call: TRBJ1-4
clone_size: few
v_call: TRBV9

cdr3_aa: CASSESGPGRTEAFF
cdr3_nt: TGCGCCAGCAGTGAGTCAGGACCCGGGAGGACTGAAGCTTTCTTT
d_call: -
j_call: TRBJ1-1
clone_size: -
v_call: TRBV10-1

cdr3_aa: CAWSVTAYEQYF
cdr3_nt: TGTGCCTGGAGTGTAACGGCCTACGAGCAGTACTTC
d_call: -
j_call: TRBJ2-7
clone_size: -
v_call: TRBV30

cdr3_aa: CASSSRGYGYTF
cdr3_nt: TGTGCCAGCAGTTCACGGGGCTATGGCTACACCTTC
d_call: -
j_call: TRBJ1-2
clone_size: -
v_call: TRBV28